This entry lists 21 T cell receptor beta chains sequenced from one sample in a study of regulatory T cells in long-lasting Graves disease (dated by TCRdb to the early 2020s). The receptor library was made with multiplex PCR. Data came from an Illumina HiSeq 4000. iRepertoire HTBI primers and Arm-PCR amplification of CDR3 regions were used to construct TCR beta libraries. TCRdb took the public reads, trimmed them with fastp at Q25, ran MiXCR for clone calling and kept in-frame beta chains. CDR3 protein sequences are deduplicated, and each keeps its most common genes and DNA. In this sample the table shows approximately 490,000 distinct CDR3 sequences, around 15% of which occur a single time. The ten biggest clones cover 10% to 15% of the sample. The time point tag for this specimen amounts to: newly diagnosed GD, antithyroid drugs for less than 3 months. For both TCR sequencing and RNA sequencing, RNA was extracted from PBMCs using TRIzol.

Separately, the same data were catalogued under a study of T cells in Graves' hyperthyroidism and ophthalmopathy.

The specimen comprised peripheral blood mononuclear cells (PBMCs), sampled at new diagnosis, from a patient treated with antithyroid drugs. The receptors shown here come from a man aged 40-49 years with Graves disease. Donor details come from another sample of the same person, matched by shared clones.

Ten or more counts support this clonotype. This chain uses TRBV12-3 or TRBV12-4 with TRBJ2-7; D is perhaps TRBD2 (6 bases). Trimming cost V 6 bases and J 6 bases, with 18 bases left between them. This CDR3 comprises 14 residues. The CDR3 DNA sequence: TGTGCCAGCAGCTTGGCGCGGAGGGCGACCGAGCAGTACTTC. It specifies CASSLARRATEQYF.

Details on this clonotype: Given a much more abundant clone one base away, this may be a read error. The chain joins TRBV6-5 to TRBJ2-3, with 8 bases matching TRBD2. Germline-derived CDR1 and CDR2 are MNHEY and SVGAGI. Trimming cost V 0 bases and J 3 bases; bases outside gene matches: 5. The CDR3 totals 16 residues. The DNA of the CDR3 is TGTGCCAGCAGTTACTCGGTTAGCGGGACTACAGATACGCAGTATTTT. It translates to CASSYSVSGTTDTQYF.

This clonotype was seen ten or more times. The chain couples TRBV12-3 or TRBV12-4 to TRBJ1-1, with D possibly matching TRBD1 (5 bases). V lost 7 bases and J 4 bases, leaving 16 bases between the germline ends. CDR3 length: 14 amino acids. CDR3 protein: CASTNHGGGTEAFF. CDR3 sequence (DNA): TGTGCCAGCACTAATCACGGGGGTGGCACTGAAGCTTTCTTT.

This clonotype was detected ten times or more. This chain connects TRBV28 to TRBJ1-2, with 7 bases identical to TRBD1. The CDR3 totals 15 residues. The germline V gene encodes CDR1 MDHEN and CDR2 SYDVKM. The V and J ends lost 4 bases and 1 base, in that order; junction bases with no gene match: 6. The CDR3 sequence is CASSSTGTDNYGYTF. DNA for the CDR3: TGTGCCAGCAGTTCCACCGGGACAGATAACTATGGCTACACCTTC.

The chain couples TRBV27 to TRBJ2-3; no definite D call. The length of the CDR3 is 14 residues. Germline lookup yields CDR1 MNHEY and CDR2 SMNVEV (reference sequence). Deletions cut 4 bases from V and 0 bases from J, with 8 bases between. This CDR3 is CASSSRVSTDTQYF. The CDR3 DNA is TGTGCCAGCAGTTCAAGGGTTAGCACAGATACGCAGTATTTT.

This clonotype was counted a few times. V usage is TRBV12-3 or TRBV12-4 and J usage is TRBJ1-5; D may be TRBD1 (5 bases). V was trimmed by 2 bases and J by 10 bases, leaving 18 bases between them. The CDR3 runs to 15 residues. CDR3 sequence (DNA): TGTGCCAGCAGTTTAATGGGCGGGACCAGCCTTCCCCAGCATTTT. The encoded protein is CASSLMGGTSLPQHF.

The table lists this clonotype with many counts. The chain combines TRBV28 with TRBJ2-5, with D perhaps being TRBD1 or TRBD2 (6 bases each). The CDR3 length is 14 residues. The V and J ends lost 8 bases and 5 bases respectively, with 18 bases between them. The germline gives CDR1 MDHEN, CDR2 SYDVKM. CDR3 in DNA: TGTGCCAGCGTATCGTCAGGGGAGGTGGAGACCCAGTACTTC. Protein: CASVSSGEVETQYF.

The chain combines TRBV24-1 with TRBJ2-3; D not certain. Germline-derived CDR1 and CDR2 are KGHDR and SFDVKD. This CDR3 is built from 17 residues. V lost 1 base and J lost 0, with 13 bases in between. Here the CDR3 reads CATSDFRSFSSTDTQYF. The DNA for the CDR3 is TGTGCCACCAGTGATTTTAGGTCTTTCTCTAGCACAGATACGCAGTATTTT.

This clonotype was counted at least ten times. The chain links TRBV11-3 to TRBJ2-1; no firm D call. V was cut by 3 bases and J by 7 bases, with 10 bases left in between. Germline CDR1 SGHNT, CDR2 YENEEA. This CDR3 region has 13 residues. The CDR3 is CASSLDSSNEQFF. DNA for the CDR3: TGTGCCAGCAGCTTGGATTCGTCGAATGAGCAGTTCTTC.

The CDR3 region is CAISDGRLNYGYTF. CDR3 DNA: TGTGCCATCAGTGATGGACGGCTTAACTATGGCTACACCTTC. The chain couples TRBV10-3 to TRBJ1-2; D remains ambiguous. V shed 3 bases and J shed 1 base, with 9 bases lying between them. Germline assignment: CDR1 ENHRY and CDR2 SYGVKD. CDR3 length: 14 amino acids.

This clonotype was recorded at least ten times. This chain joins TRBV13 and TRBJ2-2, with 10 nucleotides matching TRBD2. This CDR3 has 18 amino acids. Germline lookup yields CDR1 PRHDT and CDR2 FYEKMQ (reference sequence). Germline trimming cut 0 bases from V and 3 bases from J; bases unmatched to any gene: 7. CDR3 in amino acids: CASSLGLGTSVYTGELFF. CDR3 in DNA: TGTGCCAGCAGCTTAGGCCTCGGGACTAGCGTATACACCGGGGAGCTGTTTTTT.

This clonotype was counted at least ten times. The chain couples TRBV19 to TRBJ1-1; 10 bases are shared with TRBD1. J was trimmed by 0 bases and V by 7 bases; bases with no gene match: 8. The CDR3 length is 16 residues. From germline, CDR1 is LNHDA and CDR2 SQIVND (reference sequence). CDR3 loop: CASTVVGQGLNTEAFF. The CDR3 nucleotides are TGTGCCAGTACCGTCGTGGGACAGGGGTTGAACACTGAAGCTTTCTTT.

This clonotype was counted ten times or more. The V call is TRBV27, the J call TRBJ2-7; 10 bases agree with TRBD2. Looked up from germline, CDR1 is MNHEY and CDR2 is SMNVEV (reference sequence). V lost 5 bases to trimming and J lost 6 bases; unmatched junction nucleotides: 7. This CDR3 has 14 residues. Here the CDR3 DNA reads TGTGCCAGCAGTCCTCTAGCGGGAGCTGCCGAGCAGTACTTC. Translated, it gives CASSPLAGAAEQYF.

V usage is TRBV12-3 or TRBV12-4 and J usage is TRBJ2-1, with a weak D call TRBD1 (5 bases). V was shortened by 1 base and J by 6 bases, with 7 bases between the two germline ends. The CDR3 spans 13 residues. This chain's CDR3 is CASSLVGRNEQFF. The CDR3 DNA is TGTGCCAGCAGTTTAGTGGGGCGCAATGAGCAGTTCTTC.

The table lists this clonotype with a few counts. The CDR3 here is CASSFLLGYEQYF. Written as DNA, the CDR3 is TGTGCCAGCAGTTTCTTGTTAGGGTACGAGCAGTACTTC. This rearrangement joins TRBV6-2 or TRBV6-3 to TRBJ2-7; no clear D. CDR1 is MNHEY, CDR2 SVGEGT, per germline. CDR3 length: 13 residues. V was clipped by 4 bases and J by 4 bases, with 11 bases between them.

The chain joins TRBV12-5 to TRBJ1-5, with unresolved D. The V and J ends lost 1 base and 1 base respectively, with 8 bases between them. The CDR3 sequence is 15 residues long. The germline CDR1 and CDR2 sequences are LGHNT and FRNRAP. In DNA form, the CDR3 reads TGTGCTAGTGGTTTGGATTTACAGAGCAATCAGCCCCAGCATTTT. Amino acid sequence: CASGLDLQSNQPQHF.

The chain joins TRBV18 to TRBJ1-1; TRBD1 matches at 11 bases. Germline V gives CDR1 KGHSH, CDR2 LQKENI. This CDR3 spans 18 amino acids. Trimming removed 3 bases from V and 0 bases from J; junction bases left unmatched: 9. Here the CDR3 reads CASSPRTGGSGLNTEAFF. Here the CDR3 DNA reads TGTGCCAGCTCACCGAGGACAGGGGGCTCGGGTCTGAACACTGAAGCTTTCTTT.

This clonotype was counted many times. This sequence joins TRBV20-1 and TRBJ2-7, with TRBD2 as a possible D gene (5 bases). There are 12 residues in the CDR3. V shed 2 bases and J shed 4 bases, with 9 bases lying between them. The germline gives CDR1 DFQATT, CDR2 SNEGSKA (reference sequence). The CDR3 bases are TGCAGTGCTAGATACAGAGGGTACGAGCAGTACTTC. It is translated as CSARYRGYEQYF.

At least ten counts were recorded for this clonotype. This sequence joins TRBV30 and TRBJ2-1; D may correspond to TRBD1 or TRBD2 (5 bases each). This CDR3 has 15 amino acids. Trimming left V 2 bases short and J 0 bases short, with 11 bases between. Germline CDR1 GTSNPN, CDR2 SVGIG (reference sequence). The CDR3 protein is CAWSMGRASYNEQFF. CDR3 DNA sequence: TGTGCCTGGAGTATGGGACGGGCCTCCTACAATGAGCAGTTCTTC.

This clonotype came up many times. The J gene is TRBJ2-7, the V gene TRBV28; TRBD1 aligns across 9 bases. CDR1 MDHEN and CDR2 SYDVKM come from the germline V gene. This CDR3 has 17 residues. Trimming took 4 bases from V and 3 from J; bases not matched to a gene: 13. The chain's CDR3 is CASSSSRGGTGIYEQYF. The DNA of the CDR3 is TGTGCCAGCAGTTCATCGAGGGGGGGGACAGGGATCTACGAGCAGTACTTC.

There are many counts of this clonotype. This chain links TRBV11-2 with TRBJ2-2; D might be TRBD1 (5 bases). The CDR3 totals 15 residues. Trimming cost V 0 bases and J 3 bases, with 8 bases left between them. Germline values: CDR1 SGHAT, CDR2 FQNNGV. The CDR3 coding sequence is TGTGCCAGCAGCTTAGAATCAGGGTACACCGGGGAGCTGTTTTTT. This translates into CASSLESGYTGELFF.